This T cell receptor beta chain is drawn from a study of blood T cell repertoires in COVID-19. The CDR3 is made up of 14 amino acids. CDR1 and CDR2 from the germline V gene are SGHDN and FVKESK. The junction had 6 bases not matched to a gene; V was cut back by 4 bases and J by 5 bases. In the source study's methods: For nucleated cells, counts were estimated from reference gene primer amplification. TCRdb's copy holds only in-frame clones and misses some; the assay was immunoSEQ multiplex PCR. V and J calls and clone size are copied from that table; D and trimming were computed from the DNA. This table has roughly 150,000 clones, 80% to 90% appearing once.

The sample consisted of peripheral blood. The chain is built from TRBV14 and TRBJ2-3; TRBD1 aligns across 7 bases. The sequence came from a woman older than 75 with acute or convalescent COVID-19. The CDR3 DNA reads TGTGCCAGCAGCCTTGAAGGGGGCAAAGATACGCAGTATTTT. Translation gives CASSLEGGKDTQYF.